This note documents a single TCR beta chain sequence. Its matching antigen is unknown. TCRdb called the 5' RACE reads again in MiXCR, with one record for every CDR3 protein. This sample has some 260,000 distinct CDR3 sequences, with around 4.9% found just once. The CDR3 runs to 14 residues. From germline, CDR1 is MNHNY and CDR2 SVGAGI (reference sequence). The V gene end was trimmed by 4 bases and the J gene end by 4 bases; junction bases not matched to a gene: 5. This record belongs to a study of T cells after yellow fever vaccination. Study results and limitations: Abundant clonotypes from the bulk population could have been carried over as contaminants into FACS-sorted repertoires. Subsequent to the booster, the majority of primary-vaccination clones reappeared (96% CD4, 85% to 90% CD8).

V is TRBV6-6 and J is TRBJ2-5, with 8 bases aligning to TRBD2. This specimen consisted of CD4+ T cells sorted from PBMCs, obtained on the day of the yellow fever booster vaccination. This receptor was obtained from a man aged 18 to 29 who received the YFV17D yellow fever vaccine. This CDR3 is CASSFSGGAETQYF. In DNA form, the CDR3 reads TGTGCCAGCAGTTTCTCCGGGGGGGCAGAGACCCAGTACTTC.